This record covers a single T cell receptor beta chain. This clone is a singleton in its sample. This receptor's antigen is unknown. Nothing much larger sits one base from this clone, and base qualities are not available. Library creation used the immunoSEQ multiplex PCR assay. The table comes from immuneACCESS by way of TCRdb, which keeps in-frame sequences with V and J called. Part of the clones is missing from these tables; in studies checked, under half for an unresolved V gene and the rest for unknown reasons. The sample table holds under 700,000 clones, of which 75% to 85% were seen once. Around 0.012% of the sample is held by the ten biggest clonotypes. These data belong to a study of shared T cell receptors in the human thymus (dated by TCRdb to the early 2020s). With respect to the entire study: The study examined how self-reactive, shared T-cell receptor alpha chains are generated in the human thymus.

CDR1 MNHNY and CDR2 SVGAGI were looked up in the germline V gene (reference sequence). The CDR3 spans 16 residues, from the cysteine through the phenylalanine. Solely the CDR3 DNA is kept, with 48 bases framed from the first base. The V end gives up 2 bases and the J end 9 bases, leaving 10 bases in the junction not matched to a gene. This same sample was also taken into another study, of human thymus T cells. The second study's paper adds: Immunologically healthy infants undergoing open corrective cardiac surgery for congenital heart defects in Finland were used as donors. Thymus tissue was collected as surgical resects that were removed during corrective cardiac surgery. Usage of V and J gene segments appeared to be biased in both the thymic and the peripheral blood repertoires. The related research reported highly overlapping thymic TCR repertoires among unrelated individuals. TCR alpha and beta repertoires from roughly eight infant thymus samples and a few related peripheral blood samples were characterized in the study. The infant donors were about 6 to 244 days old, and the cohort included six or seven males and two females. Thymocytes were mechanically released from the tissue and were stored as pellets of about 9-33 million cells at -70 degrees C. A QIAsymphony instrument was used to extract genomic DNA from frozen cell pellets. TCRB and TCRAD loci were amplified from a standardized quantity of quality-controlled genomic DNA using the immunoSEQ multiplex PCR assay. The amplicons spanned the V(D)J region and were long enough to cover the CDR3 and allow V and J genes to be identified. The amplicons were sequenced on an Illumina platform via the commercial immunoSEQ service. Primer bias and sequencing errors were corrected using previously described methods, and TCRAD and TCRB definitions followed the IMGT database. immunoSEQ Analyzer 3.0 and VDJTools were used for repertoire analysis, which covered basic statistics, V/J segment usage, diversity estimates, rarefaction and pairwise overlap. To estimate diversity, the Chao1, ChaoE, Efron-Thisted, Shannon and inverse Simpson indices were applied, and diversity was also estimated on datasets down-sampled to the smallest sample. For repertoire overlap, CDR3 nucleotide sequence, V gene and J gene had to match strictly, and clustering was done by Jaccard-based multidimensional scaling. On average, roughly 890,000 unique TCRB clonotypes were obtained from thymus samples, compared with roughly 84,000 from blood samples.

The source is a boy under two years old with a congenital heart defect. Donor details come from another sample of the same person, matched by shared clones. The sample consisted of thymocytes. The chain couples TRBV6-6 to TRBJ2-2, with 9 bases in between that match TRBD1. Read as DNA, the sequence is TGTGCCAGCAGTTACCGTCGACAGGGGGGTATCAGGGAGCTGTTTTTT. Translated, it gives CASSYRRQGGIRELFF.